Listed below are T cell receptor beta chains from one sample, sequenced in a study of OX40 agonist ivuxolimab in advanced cancers. TCRdb keeps only in-frame clones here, not all; method: immunoSEQ multiplex PCR. The sample records under 100,000 clones, around 90% being singletons. Sequencing was performed on CD4+ or CD8+ T cells sorted from blood, taken in a trial of the OX40 agonist ivuxolimab. The receptors here all came from an adult with an advanced solid tumor such as melanoma, head and neck, liver or kidney cancer. The CDR3 runs from the conserved cysteine through the conserved F or W. A D gene is named only where the DNA matches it firmly. Clone size is shown for a subset of rows, as once, few, many or a class of expanded clone.

d_gene: .
j_gene: TRBJ1-5
abundance: .
v_gene: TRBV6-1
CDR3aa: CASSEFSRGFSNQPQHF
CDR3nt: TGTGCCAGCAGTGAATTCTCTAGGGGGTTTAGCAATCAGCCCCAGCATTTT

d_gene: .
j_gene: TRBJ1-1
abundance: .
v_gene: TRBV19
CDR3aa: CASSSRHTEAFF
CDR3nt: TGTGCCAGTAGTTCCCGACACACTGAAGCTTTCTTT

d_gene: .
j_gene: TRBJ2-3
abundance: .
v_gene: TRBV6-1
CDR3aa: CASSNMGGWTDTQYF
CDR3nt: TGTGCCAGCAGTAATATGGGGGGCTGGACAGATACGCAGTATTTT

d_gene: TRBD2
j_gene: TRBJ2-1
abundance: .
v_gene: TRBV5-4
CDR3aa: CASRKGLAGGAYNEQFF
CDR3nt: TGTGCCAGCAGAAAAGGACTAGCGGGAGGAGCCTACAATGAGCAGTTCTTC

d_gene: TRBD1
j_gene: TRBJ2-4
abundance: .
v_gene: TRBV7-2
CDR3aa: CASSSGNRGPRYEYIQYF
CDR3nt: TGTGCCAGCAGTTCAGGAAACAGGGGGCCGCGGTATGAGTACATTCAGTACTTC

d_gene: .
j_gene: TRBJ2-1
abundance: .
v_gene: TRBV7-9
CDR3aa: CASSLGANNEQFF
CDR3nt: TGTGCCAGCAGCTTAGGGGCTAACAATGAGCAGTTCTTC

d_gene: TRBD1
j_gene: TRBJ1-2
abundance: .
v_gene: TRBV6-5
CDR3aa: CASSYDRGRGGYTF
CDR3nt: TGTGCCAGCAGCTACGACAGGGGAAGGGGCGGCTACACCTTC

d_gene: .
j_gene: TRBJ1-2
abundance: once
v_gene: TRBV9
CDR3aa: CASSVSGLPNYGYTF
CDR3nt: TGTGCCAGCAGCGTAAGTGGGCTACCTAACTATGGCTACACCTTC

d_gene: .
j_gene: TRBJ2-5
abundance: once
v_gene: TRBV6-1
CDR3aa: CASSDAGKSETQYF
CDR3nt: TGTGCCAGCAGTGACGCAGGGAAGTCTGAGACCCAGTACTTC

d_gene: .
j_gene: TRBJ1-4
abundance: .
v_gene: TRBV6-1
CDR3aa: CASRSSASNWKLFF
CDR3nt: TGTGCCAGCAGATCTTCAGCTAGTAATTGGAAACTGTTTTTT

d_gene: TRBD1
j_gene: TRBJ2-5
abundance: .
v_gene: TRBV11-2
CDR3aa: CASSLQGARETQYF
CDR3nt: TGTGCCAGCAGCTTACAGGGGGCACGGGAGACCCAGTACTTC

d_gene: .
j_gene: TRBJ1-6
abundance: once
v_gene: TRBV5-1
CDR3aa: CASSMTGGLNSPLHF
CDR3nt: TGCGCCAGCAGCATGACAGGTGGTTTAAATTCACCCCTCCACTTT

d_gene: TRBD2
j_gene: TRBJ2-5
abundance: .
v_gene: TRBV19
CDR3aa: CASSFTGGRGETQYF
CDR3nt: TGTGCCAGTAGTTTTACGGGAGGGCGAGGGGAGACCCAGTACTTC

d_gene: .
j_gene: TRBJ2-5
abundance: .
v_gene: TRBV29-1
CDR3aa: CSVGVSQETQYF
CDR3nt: TGCAGCGTTGGAGTATCCCAAGAGACCCAGTACTTC

d_gene: .
j_gene: TRBJ1-1
abundance: once
v_gene: TRBV6-1
CDR3aa: CVASGMMNTEAFF
CDR3nt: TGTGTCGCCTCGGGTATGATGAACACTGAAGCTTTCTTT

d_gene: TRBD1
j_gene: TRBJ2-2
abundance: .
v_gene: TRBV2
CDR3aa: CASSGQGITGELFF
CDR3nt: TGTGCCAGCTCGGGACAGGGGATTACCGGGGAGCTGTTTTTT

d_gene: .
j_gene: TRBJ2-1
abundance: .
v_gene: TRBV27
CDR3aa: CASSYDQSSYNEQFF
CDR3nt: TGTGCCAGCAGCTATGATCAAAGCTCCTACAATGAGCAGTTCTTC